This passage covers 29 T cell receptor beta chains from one sample sequenced in a study of T cell repertoires in cytomegalovirus infection. A single record per CDR3 protein comes from TCRdb applying MiXCR to the reads. The sample records roughly 180,000 distinct CDR3 sequences, roughly 15% being singletons. Sequenced material: CD8+ T cells from PBMCs. All receptors come from a human donor in good health (CMV status not recorded). Some clones in this sample may be carry-over from other donors' samples.

This clonotype was detected many times. The J gene is TRBJ2-7, the V gene TRBV12-3 or TRBV12-4, with D tentatively TRBD1 or TRBD2 (7 bases each). V lost 1 base, J lost 4 bases, and 11 bases lay in between. This CDR3 has 14 amino acids. CDR3 DNA: TGTGCCAGCAGTTTAGGGCAGGGGGGGTACGAGCAGTACTTC. This codes for CASSLGQGGYEQYF.

This sequence joins TRBV4-3 and TRBJ1-1; the match to TRBD1 covers 7 bases. CDR3 length equals 14 residues. J gave up 3 bases and V 2 bases, and 3 bases lay outside the gene matches. Germline values: CDR1 LGHNA, CDR2 YSLEER. For the CDR3, the DNA is TGCGCCAGCAGCCAAAACAGGGGATACACTGAAGCTTTCTTT. It translates to CASSQNRGYTEAFF.

This clonotype showed up just a few times. This rearrangement joins TRBV29-1 to TRBJ1-1, with 7 positions matching TRBD1. CDR3 length equals 14 residues. Germline CDR1 SQVTM, CDR2 ANQGSEA. With 6 bases clipped from V and 5 bases from J, the junction kept 12 bases outside the gene matches. The CDR3 is CSVGRQGVVTEAFF. Here the CDR3 DNA reads TGCAGCGTCGGTCGACAGGGAGTAGTAACTGAAGCTTTCTTT. Drawing the rest from reference TRBV29-1 and TRBJ1-1, the complete variable domain is SAVISQKPSRDICQRGTSLTIQCQVDSQVTMMFWYRQQPGQSLTLIATANQGSEATYESGFVIDKFPISRPNLTFSTLTVSNMSPEDSSIYLCSVGRQGVVTEAFFGQGTRLTVV.

This clonotype occurred a few times. The V and J genes are TRBV7-9 and TRBJ2-5; tentative D call: TRBD2 (7 bases). There are 15 residues in the CDR3. With 6 bases removed from V and 4 bases from J, the gap between germline ends came to 18 bases. Per the germline V gene, CDR1 is SEHNR and CDR2 is FQNEAQ (reference sequence). This CDR3 reads CASSPGGGYGETQYF. CDR3 in DNA: TGTGCCAGCAGTCCGGGCGGGGGCTACGGAGAGACCCAGTACTTC.

This clonotype showed up just a few times. The chain uses TRBV7-6 and TRBJ2-7; D may correspond to TRBD1 or TRBD2 (5 bases each). The CDR3 sequence is 13 residues long. CDR1 is SGHVS, CDR2 FNYEAQ, per germline. V lost 4 bases to trimming and J lost 3 bases, with 10 bases between them. CDR3 sequence (DNA): TGTGCCAGCAGCTCAGAGGGGCGCTACGAGCAGTACTTC. Protein sequence: CASSSEGRYEQYF.

This clonotype showed up many times. This rearrangement joins TRBV7-2 to TRBJ2-3; 9 bases fit TRBD1. The CDR3 is made up of 15 amino acids. V lost 4 bases and J lost 0; bases outside the gene matches: 2. CDR1 is SGHTA and CDR2 is FQGNSA in the germline V gene. CDR3 amino acids: CASSSGTGSTDTQYF. CDR3 nucleotide sequence: TGTGCCAGCAGCTCCGGGACAGGGAGCACAGATACGCAGTATTTT.

This clonotype was recorded only once. The rearrangement joins TRBV5-1 to TRBJ2-5; D uncertain. The V gene's germline CDR1 is SGHRS and CDR2 YFSETQ. This CDR3 is built from 15 residues. Trimming pared 1 base from V and 1 base from J, leaving 11 bases between. The CDR3 region is CASSLLPDTQETQYF. The DNA of the CDR3 is TGCGCCAGCAGCTTGTTGCCCGACACCCAAGAGACCCAGTACTTC.

There are a few counts of this clonotype. The chain joins TRBV19 to TRBJ2-1; 12 nucleotides match TRBD2. This CDR3 region has 15 residues. After removal of 5 bases from V and 8 bases from J, the junction contained 7 bases not matched to a gene. Germline V CDR1 and CDR2: LNHDA, SQIVND (reference sequence). CDR3: CASSVSSGGAYEQFF. CDR3 DNA sequence: TGTGCCAGTAGTGTCTCTAGCGGGGGGGCCTATGAGCAGTTCTTC.

This clonotype was observed many times. The DNA of the CDR3 is TGTGCCAGCAGCTTACCAGCGGGGGGACTCACAGATACGCAGTATTTT. This sequence encodes CASSLPAGGLTDTQYF. This rearrangement joins TRBV7-2 to TRBJ2-3; 9 positions match TRBD2. Germline CDR1 reads SGHTA; CDR2 reads FQGNSA. This CDR3 comprises 16 residues. V lost 2 bases, J lost 2 bases, and 5 bases stayed unmatched.

In its sample, this clonotype was seen a few times. This chain uses TRBV28 with TRBJ2-2; D may match TRBD1 or TRBD2 (5 bases each). There are 14 residues in the CDR3. Per germline, CDR1 MDHEN and CDR2 SYDVKM. With 3 bases removed from V and 4 bases from J, the gap between germline ends came to 9 bases. The CDR3 DNA reads as TGTGCCAGCAGTTTCAGGGAGAGCACCGGGGAGCTGTTTTTT. It specifies CASSFRESTGELFF.

This clonotype has only a few counts. The rearrangement uses TRBV7-6 and TRBJ2-7; a possible D gene is TRBD2 (5 bases). Germline V CDR1 and CDR2: SGHVS, FNYEAQ. Trimming left V 1 base short and J 0 bases short, with 13 bases between. The CDR3 runs to 16 residues. CDR3 in DNA: TGTGCCAGCAGCTTAGAAGGTCCGGGAAGCTCCTACGAGCAGTACTTC. This gives the protein CASSLEGPGSSYEQYF.

In its sample, this clonotype was seen a few times. The chain has TRBV7-6 and TRBJ2-3, with 7 bases identical to TRBD1. V dropped 5 bases and J dropped 3; count of bases not matched to a gene: 5. The CDR3 is made up of 14 amino acids. Germline V gene lookup returns CDR1 SGHVS and CDR2 FNYEAQ. CDR3 sequence reads: CASSPPGQTDTQYF. CDR3 sequence (DNA): TGTGCCAGCAGCCCGCCGGGACAGACAGATACGCAGTATTTT.

The gene calls are TRBV6-5 and TRBJ1-2, with D hard to call. V dropped 2 bases and J dropped 2 bases, with 6 bases sitting between them. Germline V gene data show CDR1 as MNHEY and CDR2 as SVGAGI. This CDR3 comprises 13 residues. The CDR3 DNA is TGTGCCAGCAGTTACGCGGGGAACTATGGCTACACCTTC. Protein product: CASSYAGNYGYTF.

A word on this clonotype: The CDR3 does not close with the conserved phenylalanine or tryptophan, likely indicating a read error. This chain links TRBV7-6 with TRBJ1-1, with D possibly TRBD1 on 6 matching bases. This CDR3 is 16 amino acids long. V lost 3 bases to trimming and J lost 1 base, with 15 bases between them. CDR1 is SGHVS, CDR2 FNYEAQ, per germline. The CDR3 sequence is CASSLYSGQPNTEAFL. The CDR3 DNA sequence: TGTGCCAGCAGCTTGTATAGTGGACAGCCGAACACTGAAGCTTTCTTA.

This clonotype was observed a few times. The V call is TRBV20-1, the J call TRBJ1-2; unclear D gene. V lost 5 bases, J lost 4 bases, and 8 bases lay in between. This CDR3 contains 11 residues. Germline V CDR1 and CDR2: DFQATT, SNEGSKA (reference sequence). In nucleotides, the CDR3 is TGCAGTGCTTCTGGGAGCTATGGCTACACCTTC. Its translation: CSASGSYGYTF.

The chain employs TRBV2 and TRBJ2-1; 10 positions match TRBD2. The junction had 4 bases not matched to a gene; V was cut back by 4 bases and J by 4 bases. Germline assignment: CDR1 SNHLY and CDR2 FYNNEI. The CDR3 loop spans 15 amino acids. The CDR3 spells CASSGPSGGYNEQFF. As DNA, the CDR3 is TGTGCCAGCAGTGGGCCTAGCGGGGGATACAATGAGCAGTTCTTC.

The chain carries TRBV25-1 and TRBJ2-1; no definite D call. Trimming took off 1 base at V and 8 bases at J, with 6 bases between the two ends. The CDR3 is made up of 12 amino acids. Germline loops: CDR1 MGHDK, CDR2 SYGVNS. The DNA of the CDR3 is TGTGCCAGCAGTGAATCCGAGGATGAGCAGTTCTTC. Translated, it gives CASSESEDEQFF. The full variable domain, its missing parts supplied by reference TRBV25-1 and TRBJ2-1, is EADIYQTPRYLVIGTGKKITLECSQTMGHDKMYWYQQDPGMELHLIHYSYGVNSTEKGDLSSESTVSRIRTEHFPLTLESARPSHTSQYLCASSESEDEQFFGPGTRLTVL.

V is TRBV27 and J is TRBJ1-2; TRBD1 agrees at 8 bases. The ends lost 11 bases at V and 8 bases at J; junction bases unmatched: 7. The CDR3 sequence is 11 residues long. Per the germline V gene, CDR1 is MNHEY and CDR2 is SMNVEV (reference sequence). The CDR3 DNA reads as TGTGCCTGCTGGACAGGGAAAGGCTACACCTTC. It specifies CACWTGKGYTF.

The CDR3 region is CASSTFRDSTDTQYF. Here the CDR3 DNA reads TGTGCCAGCAGCACGTTCAGGGATAGCACAGATACGCAGTATTTT. The chain carries TRBV7-2 and TRBJ2-3; D possibly corresponds to TRBD1 (5 bases). CDR3 size: 15 residues. The V gene's germline CDR1 is SGHTA and CDR2 FQGNSA. Trimming cost V 5 bases and J 0 bases, with 12 bases left between them.

The chain couples TRBV20-1 to TRBJ1-2; D might be TRBD1 (5 bases). The germline V and J ends were trimmed by 5 bases and 7 bases, with 14 bases remaining between them. CDR1 is DFQATT, CDR2 SNEGSKA, per germline (reference sequence). The CDR3 spans 12 residues. This CDR3 is CSAGSRGGGYTF. The DNA for the CDR3 is TGCAGTGCTGGCTCAAGGGGTGGTGGCTACACCTTC.

The CDR3 region is CASRDPGGYEQYF. The CDR3 region has the DNA TGTGCCAGCAGAGACCCGGGAGGCTACGAGCAGTACTTC. The chain joins TRBV6-5 to TRBJ2-7; 7 nucleotides agree with TRBD2. CDR3 size: 13 residues. Germline CDR1 is MNHEY and CDR2 is SVGAGI. V was clipped by 6 bases and J by 3 bases; unmatched bases: 5.

The chain links TRBV20-1 to TRBJ1-5, with D unresolved. V was cut by 3 bases and J by 0 bases, with 9 bases left in between. The CDR3 is made up of 14 amino acids. Germline V CDR1 and CDR2: DFQATT, SNEGSKA (reference sequence). This CDR3 is CSARTEYSNQPQHF. CDR3 nucleotide sequence: TGCAGTGCTAGGACGGAGTATAGCAATCAGCCCCAGCATTTT.

The chain has TRBV28 and TRBJ1-4; D might be TRBD1 (6 bases). The V end lost 6 bases, the J end lost 6 bases, and 20 bases lay between the germline ends. From germline, CDR1 is MDHEN and CDR2 SYDVKM. This CDR3 contains 16 residues. The CDR3 sequence is CASSTIFRDTYEKLFF. CDR3 DNA: TGTGCCAGCAGCACTATTTTCCGGGACACATATGAAAAACTGTTTTTT. Full variable domain (outside the CDR3, taken from reference TRBV28 and TRBJ1-4): DVKVTQSSRYLVKRTGEKVFLECVQDMDHENMFWYRQDPGLGLRLIYFSYDVKMKEKGDIPEGYSVSREKKERFSLILESASTNQTSMYLCASSTIFRDTYEKLFFGSGTQLSVL.

This clonotype was observed once. The genes are TRBV15 and TRBJ2-2; unclear D gene. CDR1 is LNHNV and CDR2 is YYDKDF in the germline V gene (reference sequence). The V end lost 0 bases, the J end lost 6 bases, and 8 bases lay between the germline ends. The CDR3 consists of 14 residues. CDR3 in amino acids: CATSREGSAGELFF. CDR3 nucleotide sequence: TGTGCCACCAGCAGAGAAGGGTCGGCCGGGGAGCTGTTTTTT.

This chain uses TRBV6-1 with TRBJ2-7; TRBD2 is a possible D gene (5 bases). Germline V gives CDR1 MNHNS, CDR2 SASEGT. The CDR3 extends over 17 amino acids. Trimming pared 5 bases from V and 2 bases from J, leaving 22 bases between. For the CDR3, the DNA is TGTGCCAGCAGTTCCCCGGGTGAGGAGAGAGGGCCCTACGAGCAGTACTTC. It yields the protein CASSSPGEERGPYEQYF.

The table lists this clonotype with a few counts. The chain employs TRBV27 and TRBJ1-2; D possibly corresponds to TRBD1 (6 bases). Germline V CDR1 and CDR2: MNHEY, SMNVEV (reference sequence). This CDR3 spans 13 amino acids. V dropped 6 bases and J dropped 6 bases, with 14 bases sitting between them. Here the CDR3 reads CASRDTGLDGYTF. The DNA for the CDR3 is TGTGCCAGCAGAGACACAGGGTTAGATGGCTACACCTTC.

This clonotype was seen a handful of times. V and J are TRBV4-1 and TRBJ2-7, with TRBD1 matching over 7 bases. The CDR3 extends over 16 amino acids. Trimming took 5 bases from V and 2 from J; bases not matched to a gene: 12. Germline V CDR1 and CDR2: MGHRA, YSYEKL. As DNA, the CDR3 is TGCGCCAGCAGCGAAGCCCTCAGGGGGTCGACCTACGAGCAGTACTTC. This translates into CASSEALRGSTYEQYF.

There are a few counts of this clonotype. The chain carries TRBV5-6 and TRBJ1-1; 9 nucleotides agree with TRBD1. The CDR3 is made up of 15 amino acids. Germline lookup yields CDR1 SGHDT and CDR2 YYEEEE. V was clipped by 4 bases and J by 4 bases; unmatched bases: 8. CDR3 region: CASSAGTGSGTEAFF. The DNA of the CDR3 is TGTGCCAGCAGCGCCGGGACAGGGTCGGGCACTGAAGCTTTCTTT.

Only a few counts were recorded for this clonotype. V is TRBV4-1 and J is TRBJ1-1; D gene ambiguous. The V and J ends lost 1 base and 3 bases respectively, with 15 bases between them. This CDR3 spans 16 amino acids. Germline lookup yields CDR1 MGHRA and CDR2 YSYEKL. The CDR3 region is CASSQAISGTYTEAFF. CDR3 in DNA: TGCGCCAGCAGCCAAGCGATTTCGGGAACTTACACTGAAGCTTTCTTT.